These 9 T cell receptor beta chains originate from one sample sequenced in a study of Graves' ophthalmopathy and Graves' hyperthyroidism. Amplification of the TCR beta CDR3 regions used RNA transcripts (as template). RT-PCR was first run with HTBI primers, then multiplex PCR in a second round. MiXCR, run by TCRdb on the multiplex PCR reads, gives a single entry per CDR3 protein. The sample contains approximately 640,000 distinct CDR3 sequences, 35% to 50% of which appear only once. The sample consisted of peripheral blood. Every receptor here comes from an adult man with Graves' ophthalmopathy.

This clonotype was counted at least ten times. V gene TRBV29-1 combines with J gene TRBJ1-2; D remains ambiguous. The CDR3 sequence is 11 residues long. Germline CDR1 reads SQVTM; CDR2 reads ANQGSEA. Between the trimmed V and J ends, which lost 7 bases and 7 bases, there was a span of 13 bases. This chain's CDR3 is CSAPSVGGYTF. The CDR3, as DNA: TGCAGCGCCCCAAGTGTGGGTGGCTACACCTTC.

This clonotype was picked up one time. The chain recombines TRBV9 with TRBJ1-2; D not resolved. This CDR3 has 16 residues. V lost 4 bases to trimming and J lost 8 bases, with 24 bases between them. Germline loops: CDR1 SGDLS, CDR2 YYNGEE. The CDR3 DNA reads as TGTGCCAGCAGCCGACGTCTTGACGCCGGGGAGCTGGGCTACACCTTC. Residues: CASSRRLDAGELGYTF.

The rearrangement joins TRBV10-3 to TRBJ2-6; possibly TRBD1 for D (6 bases). V gave up 6 bases and J gave up 0 bases, with 9 bases separating them. The CDR3 consists of 15 residues. Germline loops: CDR1 ENHRY, CDR2 SYGVKD. This chain's CDR3 is CAIRTGLSGANVLTF. For the CDR3, the DNA is TGTGCCATCAGGACAGGCCTCTCTGGGGCCAACGTCCTGACTTTC.

For this clonotype: No DNA is shown, since the ends of the CDR3 on it are uncertain; the CDR3 is the one TCRdb lists. This chain connects TRBV29-1 to TRBJ2-7; the D call in the table, TRBD2, was not verified against the DNA. CDR1 is SQVTM and CDR2 is ANQGSEA in the germline V gene. Both ends counted, the CDR3 spans 13 residues. CDR3 sequence reads: CSVGSGAGGELYF.

This clonotype was detected many times. The V gene is TRBV5-8, the J gene TRBJ1-1; no reliable D call. Germline V gene lookup returns CDR1 SGHTS and CDR2 YDEGEE. The V and J ends lost 4 bases and 0 bases respectively, with 10 bases between them. The CDR3 is 14 residues long. The CDR3, as DNA: TGTGCCAGCAGCAGGACCCGGATGAACACTGAAGCTTTCTTT. Its translation is CASSRTRMNTEAFF.

The V gene is TRBV9, the J gene TRBJ2-2; TRBD2 is a possible D gene (6 bases). The V end lost 5 bases, the J end lost 7 bases, and 21 bases lay between the germline ends. Germline CDR1 reads SGDLS; CDR2 reads YYNGEE. The CDR3 covers 16 residues. The CDR3 region has the DNA TGTGCCAGCAGTGGCCTGGGCGGGGTAACTGACGGGGAGCTGTTTTTT. It translates to CASSGLGGVTDGELFF.

This clonotype was picked up many times. This sequence joins TRBV5-4 and TRBJ1-3; D is perhaps TRBD1 (5 bases). V gave up 2 bases and J gave up 2 bases, with 8 bases separating them. Per the germline V gene, CDR1 is SGHNT and CDR2 is YYREEE (reference sequence). The CDR3 runs to 14 residues. CDR3 in DNA: TGTGCCAGCAGCTTTGGAGGGGCTGGAAACACCATATATTTT. Residues: CASSFGGAGNTIYF.

Comment on this clonotype: The junction does not match germline at one end; this may be a read error. The J gene is TRBJ2-6, the V gene TRBV24-1; 9 positions agree with TRBD1. Germline V gene sequence: CDR1 KGHDR, CDR2 SFDVKD. The CDR3 sequence is 16 residues long. CDR3 sequence reads: CAISDTGGSGANVLTF. The CDR3, as DNA: TGTGCCATCAGTGACACAGGGGGCTCAGGGGCCAACGTCCTGACTTTC.

In this sample, this clonotype turned up a few times. The chain has TRBV7-2 and TRBJ2-2; 8 bases align to TRBD1. The CDR3 is 16 residues long. J lost 5 bases, V lost 6 bases, and 11 bases had no gene match. Germline CDR1 is SGHTA and CDR2 is FQGNSA. The CDR3 DNA follows: TGTGCCAGCAGTTGGTTGCAGGGGGCCGGAACCGGGGAGCTGTTTTTT. It codes for CASSWLQGAGTGELFF.